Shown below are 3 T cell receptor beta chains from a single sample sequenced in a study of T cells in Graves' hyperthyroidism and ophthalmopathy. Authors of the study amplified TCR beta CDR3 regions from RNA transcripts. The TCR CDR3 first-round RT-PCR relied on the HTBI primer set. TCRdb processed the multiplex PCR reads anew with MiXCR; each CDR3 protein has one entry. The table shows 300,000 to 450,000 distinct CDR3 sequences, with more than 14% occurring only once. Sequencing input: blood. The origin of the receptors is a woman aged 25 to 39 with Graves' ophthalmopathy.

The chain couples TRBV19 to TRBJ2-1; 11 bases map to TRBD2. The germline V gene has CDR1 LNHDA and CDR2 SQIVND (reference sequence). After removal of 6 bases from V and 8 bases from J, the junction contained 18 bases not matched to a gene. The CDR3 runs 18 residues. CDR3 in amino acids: CASRKNTPTSGGSDEQFF. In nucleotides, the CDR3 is TGTGCCAGTAGGAAAAACACCCCCACTAGCGGGGGTTCGGATGAGCAGTTCTTC.

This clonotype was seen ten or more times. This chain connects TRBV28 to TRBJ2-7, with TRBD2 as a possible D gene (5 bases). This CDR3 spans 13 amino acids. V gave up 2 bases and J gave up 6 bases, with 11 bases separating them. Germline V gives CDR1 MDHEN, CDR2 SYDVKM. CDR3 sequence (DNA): TGTGCCAGCAGTTTAAAGCGGAAGGGCGAGCAGTACTTC. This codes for CASSLKRKGEQYF.

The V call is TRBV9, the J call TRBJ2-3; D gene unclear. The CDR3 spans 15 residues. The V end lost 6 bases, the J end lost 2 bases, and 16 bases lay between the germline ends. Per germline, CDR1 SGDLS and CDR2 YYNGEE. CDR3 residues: CASNSLGSLTDTQYF. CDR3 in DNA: TGTGCCAGCAACTCGCTAGGGTCCCTCACAGATACGCAGTATTTT.